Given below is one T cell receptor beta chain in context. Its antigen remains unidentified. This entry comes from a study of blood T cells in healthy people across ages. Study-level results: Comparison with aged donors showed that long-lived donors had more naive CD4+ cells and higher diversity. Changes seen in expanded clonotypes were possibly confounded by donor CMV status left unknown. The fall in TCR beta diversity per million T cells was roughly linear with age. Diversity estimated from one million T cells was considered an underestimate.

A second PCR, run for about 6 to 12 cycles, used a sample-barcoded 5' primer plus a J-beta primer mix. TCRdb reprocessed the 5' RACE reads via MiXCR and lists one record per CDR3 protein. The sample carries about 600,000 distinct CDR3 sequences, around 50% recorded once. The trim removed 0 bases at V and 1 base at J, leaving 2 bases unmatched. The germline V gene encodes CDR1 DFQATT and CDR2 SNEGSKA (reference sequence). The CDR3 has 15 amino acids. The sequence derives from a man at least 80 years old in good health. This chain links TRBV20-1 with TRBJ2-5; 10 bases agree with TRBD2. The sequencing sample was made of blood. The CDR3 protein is CSARDVAGGQETQYF. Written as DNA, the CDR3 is TGCAGTGCTAGAGATGTAGCGGGGGGCCAAGAGACCCAGTACTTC.